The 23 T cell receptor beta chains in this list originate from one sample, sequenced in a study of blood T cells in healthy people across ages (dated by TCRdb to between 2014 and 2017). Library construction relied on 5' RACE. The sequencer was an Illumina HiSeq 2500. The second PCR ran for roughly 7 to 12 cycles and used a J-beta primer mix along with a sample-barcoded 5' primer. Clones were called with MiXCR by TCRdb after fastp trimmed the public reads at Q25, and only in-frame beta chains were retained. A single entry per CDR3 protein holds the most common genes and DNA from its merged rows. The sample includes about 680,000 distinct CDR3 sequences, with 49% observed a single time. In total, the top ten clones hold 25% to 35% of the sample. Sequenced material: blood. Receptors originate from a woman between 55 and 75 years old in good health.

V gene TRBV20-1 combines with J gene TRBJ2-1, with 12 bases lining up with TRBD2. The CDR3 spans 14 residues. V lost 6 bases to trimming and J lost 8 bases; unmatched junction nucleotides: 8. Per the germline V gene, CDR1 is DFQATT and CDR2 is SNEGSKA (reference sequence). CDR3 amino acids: CSAPTSGSTDEQFF. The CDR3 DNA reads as TGCAGTGCACCGACTAGCGGGAGTACCGATGAGCAGTTCTTC.

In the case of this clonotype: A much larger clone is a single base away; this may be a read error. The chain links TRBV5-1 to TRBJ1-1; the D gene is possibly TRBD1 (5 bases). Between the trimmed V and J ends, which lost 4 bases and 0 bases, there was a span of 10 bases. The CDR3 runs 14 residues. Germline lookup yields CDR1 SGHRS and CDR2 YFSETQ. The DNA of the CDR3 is TGCGCCAGCAGCGGGACGGGGATGAACACTGAAGCTTTCTTT. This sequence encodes CASSGTGMNTEAFF.

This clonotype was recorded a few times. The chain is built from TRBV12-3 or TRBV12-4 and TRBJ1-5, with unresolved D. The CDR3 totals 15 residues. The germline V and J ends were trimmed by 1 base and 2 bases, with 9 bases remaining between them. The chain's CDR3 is CASSLELGGNQPQHF. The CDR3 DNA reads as TGTGCCAGCAGTTTAGAGTTGGGAGGCAATCAGCCCCAGCATTTT.

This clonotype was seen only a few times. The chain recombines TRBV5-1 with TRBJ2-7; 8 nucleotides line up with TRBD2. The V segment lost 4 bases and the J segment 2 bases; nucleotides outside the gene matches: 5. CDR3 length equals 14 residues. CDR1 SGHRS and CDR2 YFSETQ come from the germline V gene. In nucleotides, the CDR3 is TGCGCCAGCAGCACTAGCGGCGGGGCCTACGAGCAGTACTTC. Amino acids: CASSTSGGAYEQYF.

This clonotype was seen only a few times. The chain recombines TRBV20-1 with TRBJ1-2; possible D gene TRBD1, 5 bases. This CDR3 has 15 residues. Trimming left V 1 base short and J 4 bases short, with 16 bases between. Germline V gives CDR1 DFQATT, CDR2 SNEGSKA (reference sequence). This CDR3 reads CSARGGGSQFYGYTF. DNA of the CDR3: TGCAGTGCTAGAGGTGGGGGGTCCCAATTCTATGGCTACACCTTC.

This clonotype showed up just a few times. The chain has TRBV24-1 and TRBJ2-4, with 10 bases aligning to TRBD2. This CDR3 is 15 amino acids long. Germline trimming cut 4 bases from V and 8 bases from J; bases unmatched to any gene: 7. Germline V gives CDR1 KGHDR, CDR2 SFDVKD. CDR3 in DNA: TGTGCCACCAGTGACCCAGCGGGAGGGTTGGACATTCAGTACTTC. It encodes CATSDPAGGLDIQYF.

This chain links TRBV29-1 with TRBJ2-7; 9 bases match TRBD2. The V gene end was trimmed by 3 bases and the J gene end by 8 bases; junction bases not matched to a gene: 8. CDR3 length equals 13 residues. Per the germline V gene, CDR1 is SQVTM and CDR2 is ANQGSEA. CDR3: CSVEPGLAGQQYF. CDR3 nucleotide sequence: TGCAGCGTTGAGCCTGGGCTAGCGGGGCAGCAGTACTTC.

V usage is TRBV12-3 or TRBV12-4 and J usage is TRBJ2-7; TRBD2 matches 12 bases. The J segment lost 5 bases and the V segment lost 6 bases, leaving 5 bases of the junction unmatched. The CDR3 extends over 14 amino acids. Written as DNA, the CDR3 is TGTGCCAGCAGGACTAGCGGGAGATTCGACGAGCAGTACTTC. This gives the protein CASRTSGRFDEQYF.

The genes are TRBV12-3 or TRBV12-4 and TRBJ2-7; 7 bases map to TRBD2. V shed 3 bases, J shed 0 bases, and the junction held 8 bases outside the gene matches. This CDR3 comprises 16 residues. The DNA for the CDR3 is TGTGCCAGCAGTTTTTGGGCGGGGAGGGCCTCCTACGAGCAGTACTTC. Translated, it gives CASSFWAGRASYEQYF.

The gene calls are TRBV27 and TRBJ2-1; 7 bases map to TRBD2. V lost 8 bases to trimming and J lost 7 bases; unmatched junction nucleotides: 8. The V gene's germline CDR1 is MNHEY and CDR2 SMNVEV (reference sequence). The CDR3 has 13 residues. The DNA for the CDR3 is TGTGCCAGCGGGGCGGGAGTGGGAAATGAGCAGTTCTTC. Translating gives CASGAGVGNEQFF.

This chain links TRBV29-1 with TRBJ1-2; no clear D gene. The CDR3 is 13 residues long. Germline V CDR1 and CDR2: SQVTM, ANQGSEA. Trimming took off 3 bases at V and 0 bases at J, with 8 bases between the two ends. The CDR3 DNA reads TGCAGCGTTGAGTGGACCCCTAACTATGGCTACACCTTC. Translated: CSVEWTPNYGYTF.

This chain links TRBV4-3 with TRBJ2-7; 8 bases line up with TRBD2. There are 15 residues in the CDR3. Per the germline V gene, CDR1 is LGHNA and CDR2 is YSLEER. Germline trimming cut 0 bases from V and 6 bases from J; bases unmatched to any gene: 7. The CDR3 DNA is TGCGCCAGCAGCCAAGATCACGGGAGCGGGAGCGAGCAGTACTTC. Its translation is CASSQDHGSGSEQYF.

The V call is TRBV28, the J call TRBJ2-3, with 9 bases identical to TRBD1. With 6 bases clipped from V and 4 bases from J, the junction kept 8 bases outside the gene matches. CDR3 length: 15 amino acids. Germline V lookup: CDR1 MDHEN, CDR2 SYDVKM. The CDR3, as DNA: TGTGCCAGCAGCGTGGGACAGGGAGACTCAGATACGCAGTATTTT. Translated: CASSVGQGDSDTQYF.

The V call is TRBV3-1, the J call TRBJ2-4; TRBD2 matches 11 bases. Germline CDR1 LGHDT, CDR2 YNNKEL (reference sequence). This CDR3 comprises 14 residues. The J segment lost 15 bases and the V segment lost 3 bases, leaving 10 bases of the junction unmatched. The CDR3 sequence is CASSQAGTSGDTYF. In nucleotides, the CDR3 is TGTGCCAGCAGCCAGGCCGGGACTAGCGGTGACACGTACTTC.

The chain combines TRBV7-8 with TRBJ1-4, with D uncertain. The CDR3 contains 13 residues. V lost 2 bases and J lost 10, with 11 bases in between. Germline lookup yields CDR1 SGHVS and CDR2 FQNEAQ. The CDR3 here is CASSLTCVGKLFF. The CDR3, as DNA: TGTGCCAGCAGCTTAACCTGCGTGGGAAAACTGTTTTTT.

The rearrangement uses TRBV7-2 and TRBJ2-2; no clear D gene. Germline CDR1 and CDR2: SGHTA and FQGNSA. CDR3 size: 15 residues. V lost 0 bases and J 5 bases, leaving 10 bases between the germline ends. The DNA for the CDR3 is TGTGCCAGCAGCTTAGCCGGCGCAGTTACCGGGGAGCTGTTTTTT. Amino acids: CASSLAGAVTGELFF.

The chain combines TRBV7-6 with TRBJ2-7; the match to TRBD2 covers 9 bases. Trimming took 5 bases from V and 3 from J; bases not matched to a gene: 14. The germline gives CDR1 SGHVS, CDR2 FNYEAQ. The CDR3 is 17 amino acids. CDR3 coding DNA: TGTGCCAGCAGCCCGCAGGGTAGCGGGAGTTTGGGCTACGAGCAGTACTTC. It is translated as CASSPQGSGSLGYEQYF.

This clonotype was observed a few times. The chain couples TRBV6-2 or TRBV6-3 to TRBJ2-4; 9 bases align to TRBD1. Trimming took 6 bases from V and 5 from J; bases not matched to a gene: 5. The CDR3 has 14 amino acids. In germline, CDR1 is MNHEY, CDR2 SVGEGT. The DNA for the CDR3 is TGTGCCAGCAGACTCTGGACAGGGGAAAACATTCAGTACTTC. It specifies CASRLWTGENIQYF.

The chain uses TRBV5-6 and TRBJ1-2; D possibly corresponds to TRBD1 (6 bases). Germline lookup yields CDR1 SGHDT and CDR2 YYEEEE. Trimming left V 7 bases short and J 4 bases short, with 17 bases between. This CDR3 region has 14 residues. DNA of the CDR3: TGTGCCAGCGGAACAGGGAAAGCCACCTATGGCTACACCTTC. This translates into CASGTGKATYGYTF. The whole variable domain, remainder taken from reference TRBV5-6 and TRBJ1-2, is DAGVTQSPTHLIKTRGQQVTLRCSPKSGHDTVSWYQQALGQGPQFIFQYYEEEERQRGNFPDRFSGHQFPNYSSELNVNALLLGDSALYLCASGTGKATYGYTFGSGTRLTVV.

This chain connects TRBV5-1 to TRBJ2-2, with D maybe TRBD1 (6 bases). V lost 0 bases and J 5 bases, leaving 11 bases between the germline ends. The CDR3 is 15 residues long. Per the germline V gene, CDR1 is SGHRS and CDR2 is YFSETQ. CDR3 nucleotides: TGCGCCAGCAGCTTGGTAACAGGGAGTACCGGGGAGCTGTTTTTT. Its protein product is CASSLVTGSTGELFF.

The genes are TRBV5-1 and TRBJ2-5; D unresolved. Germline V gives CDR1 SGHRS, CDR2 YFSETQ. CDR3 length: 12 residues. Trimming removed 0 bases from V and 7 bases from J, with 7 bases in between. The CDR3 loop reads CASSLEKGTQYF. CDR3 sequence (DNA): TGCGCCAGCAGCTTGGAAAAGGGGACCCAGTACTTC.

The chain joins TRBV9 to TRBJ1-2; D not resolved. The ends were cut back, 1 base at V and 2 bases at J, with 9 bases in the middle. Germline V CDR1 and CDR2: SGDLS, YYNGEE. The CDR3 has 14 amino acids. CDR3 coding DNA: TGTGCCAGCAGCGTAATATCGGGGAACTATGGCTACACCTTC. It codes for CASSVISGNYGYTF.

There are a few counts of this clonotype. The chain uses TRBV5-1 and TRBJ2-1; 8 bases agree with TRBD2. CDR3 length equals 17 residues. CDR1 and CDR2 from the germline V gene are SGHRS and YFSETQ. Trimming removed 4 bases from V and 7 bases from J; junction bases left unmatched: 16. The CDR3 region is CASSPNPRVAGTNEQFF. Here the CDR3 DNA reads TGCGCCAGCAGCCCTAACCCAAGGGTAGCGGGGACGAATGAGCAGTTCTTC.